This TCR beta chain was captured in a study of blood T cell repertoires in COVID-19. The CDR3 length is 15 residues. Trimming at V came to 3 bases and at J to 7 bases, leaving 8 bases not matched to a gene. Germline V gene sequence: CDR1 LGHDT, CDR2 YNNKEL (reference sequence). Sequenced by immunoSEQ multiplex PCR; TCRdb stores in-frame clones only, minus some. Of about 390,000 clones in the sample, about 87% were seen once. Sequenced material: peripheral blood. The chain carries TRBV3-1 (or the pseudogene TRBV3-2) and TRBJ1-5, with 8 bases identical to TRBD1. The clonotype originates from a woman aged 55 to 70 with COVID-19, enrolled during active disease. In DNA, the CDR3 is TGTGCCAGCAGCCACAGGACAGGGACAGGACAGCCCCAGCATTTT. It codes for CASSHRTGTGQPQHF.